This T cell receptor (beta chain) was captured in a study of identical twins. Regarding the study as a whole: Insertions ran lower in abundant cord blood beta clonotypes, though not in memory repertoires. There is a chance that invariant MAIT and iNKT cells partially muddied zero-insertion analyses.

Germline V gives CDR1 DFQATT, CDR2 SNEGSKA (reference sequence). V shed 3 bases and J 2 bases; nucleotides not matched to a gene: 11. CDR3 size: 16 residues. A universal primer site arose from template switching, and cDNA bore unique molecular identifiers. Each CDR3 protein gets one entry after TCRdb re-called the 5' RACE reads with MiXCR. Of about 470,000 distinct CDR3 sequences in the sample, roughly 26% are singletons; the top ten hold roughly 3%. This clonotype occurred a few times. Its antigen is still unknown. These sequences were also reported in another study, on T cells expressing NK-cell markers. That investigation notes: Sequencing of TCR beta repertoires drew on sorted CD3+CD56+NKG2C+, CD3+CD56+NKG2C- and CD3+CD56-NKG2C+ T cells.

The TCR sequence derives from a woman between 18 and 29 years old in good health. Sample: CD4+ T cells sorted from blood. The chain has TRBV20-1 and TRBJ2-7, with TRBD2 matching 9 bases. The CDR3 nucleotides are TGCAGTGCTAGGTCCAGCGGGGGGACACCGACCTACGAGCAGTACTTC. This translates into CSARSSGGTPTYEQYF.